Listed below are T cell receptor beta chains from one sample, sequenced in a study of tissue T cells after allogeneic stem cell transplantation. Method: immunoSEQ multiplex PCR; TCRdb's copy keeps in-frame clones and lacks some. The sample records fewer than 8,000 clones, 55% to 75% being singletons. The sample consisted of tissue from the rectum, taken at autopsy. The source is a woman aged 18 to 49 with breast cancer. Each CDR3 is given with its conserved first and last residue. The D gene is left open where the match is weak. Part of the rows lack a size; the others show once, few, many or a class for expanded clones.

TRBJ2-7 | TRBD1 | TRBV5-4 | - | CASSSRGQVQDEQYF | TGTGCCAGCAGCAGCAGAGGACAGGTCCAAGACGAGCAGTACTTC
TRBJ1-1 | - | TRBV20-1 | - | CSASETANTEAFF | TGCAGTGCTAGTGAAACCGCAAACACTGAAGCTTTCTTT
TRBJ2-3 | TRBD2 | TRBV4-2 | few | CASSPPGSGKTDTQYF | TGTGCCAGCAGCCCTCCGGGTAGCGGGAAAACAGATACGCAGTATTTT
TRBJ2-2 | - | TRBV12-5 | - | CASGLGITGELFF | TGTGCTAGTGGTTTAGGTATCACCGGGGAGCTGTTTTTT
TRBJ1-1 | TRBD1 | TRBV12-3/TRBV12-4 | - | CASRYTGATEAFF | TGTGCCAGCAGGTATACAGGGGCTACTGAAGCTTTCTTT
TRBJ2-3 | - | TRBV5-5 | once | CASSLDPAGGTQYF | TGTGCCAGCAGCTTGGACCCAGCCGGTGGTACGCAGTATTTT
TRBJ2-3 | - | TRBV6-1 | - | CASRKDLITDTQYF | TGTGCCAGCAGAAAGGACCTTATCACAGATACGCAGTATTTT
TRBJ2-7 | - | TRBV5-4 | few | CASSLGSVSYEQYF | TGTGCCAGCAGCTTGGGTTCCGTGTCCTACGAGCAGTACTTC
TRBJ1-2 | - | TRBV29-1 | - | CSVGGGSYGYTF | TGCAGCGTTGGTGGGGGAAGCTATGGCTACACCTTC
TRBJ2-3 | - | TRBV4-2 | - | CASSQDSPDSTDTQYF | TGTGCCAGCAGCCAAGATAGTCCGGACAGCACAGATACGCAGTATTTT
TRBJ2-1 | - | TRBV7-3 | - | CASSLLAGSYNEQFF | TGTGCCAGCAGCTTATTGGCGGGCTCCTACAATGAGCAGTTCTTC
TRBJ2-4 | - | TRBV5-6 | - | CASSLTLAKNIQYF | TGTGCCAGCAGCTTGACCCTGGCCAAAAACATTCAGTACTTC
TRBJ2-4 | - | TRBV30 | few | CAWELPGRAKNIQYF | TGTGCCTGGGAGCTCCCCGGTAGGGCCAAAAACATTCAGTACTTC
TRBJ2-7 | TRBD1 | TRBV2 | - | CASSRDRLYEQYF | TGTGCCAGCAGCCGGGACAGATTATACGAGCAGTACTTC
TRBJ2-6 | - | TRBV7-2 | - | CASSLLSRKGSGANVLTF | TGTGCCAGCAGCTTATTGTCTCGCAAAGGCTCTGGGGCCAACGTCCTGACTTTC
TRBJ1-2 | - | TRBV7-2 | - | CASSLAGGPDGYTF | TGTGCCAGCAGCTTAGCAGGGGGGCCGGATGGCTACACCTTC
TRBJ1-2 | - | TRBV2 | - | CASSGGGPGGYTF | TGTGCCAGCAGTGGTGGGGGGCCAGGGGGCTACACCTTC
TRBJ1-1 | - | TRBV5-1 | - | CASSPGTANTEAFF | TGCGCCAGCAGCCCTGGGACGGCAAACACTGAAGCTTTCTTT
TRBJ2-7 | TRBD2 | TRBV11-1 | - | CASSARLAGPYEQYF | TGTGCCAGCAGCGCCCGACTAGCGGGACCCTACGAGCAGTACTTC
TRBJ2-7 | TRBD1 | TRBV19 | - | CASSKAGQGIYEQYF | TGTGCCAGTAGTAAGGCCGGACAGGGGATCTACGAGCAGTACTTC
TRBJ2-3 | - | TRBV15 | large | CATSRDQYMTDTQYF | TGTGCCACCAGCAGAGATCAGTACATGACAGATACGCAGTATTTT
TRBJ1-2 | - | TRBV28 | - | CASSLWDSQRRGYTF | TGTGCCAGCAGTTTATGGGACAGCCAACGCAGGGGCTACACCTTC
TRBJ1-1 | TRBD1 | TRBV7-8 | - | CASSPPLGQGTMNTEAFF | TGTGCCAGCAGCCCACCCCTGGGACAGGGGACCATGAACACTGAAGCTTTCTTT
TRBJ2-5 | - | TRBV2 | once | CASSALQETQYF | TGTGCCAGCAGCGCATTGCAAGAGACCCAGTACTTC
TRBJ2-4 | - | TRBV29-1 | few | CSVAGQGDIQYF | TGCAGCGTTGCTGGACAAGGGGACATTCAGTACTTC
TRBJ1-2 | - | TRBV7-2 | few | CASSLAPQGYGYTF | TGTGCCAGCAGCTTAGCGCCTCAGGGCTATGGCTACACCTTC
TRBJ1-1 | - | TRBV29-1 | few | CSDTEAFF | TGCAGCGACACTGAAGCTTTCTTT
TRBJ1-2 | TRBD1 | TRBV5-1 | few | CASSLELTGVTNGYTF | TGCGCCAGCAGCTTGGAGCTAACAGGGGTAACTAACGGCTACACCTTC
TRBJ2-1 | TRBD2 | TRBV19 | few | CASSIKAGGLPNEQFF | TGTGCCAGTAGTATAAAAGCGGGGGGGTTACCCAATGAGCAGTTCTTC
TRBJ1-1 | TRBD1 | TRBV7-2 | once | CASSLGDRRNTEAFF | TGTGCCAGCAGCTTGGGGGACAGGAGGAACACTGAAGCTTTCTTT
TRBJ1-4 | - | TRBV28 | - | CASRRGLGEKLFF | TGTGCCAGCAGGAGGGGGTTGGGGGAAAAACTGTTTTTT
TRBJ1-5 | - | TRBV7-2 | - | CASSLDVSGNQPQHF | TGTGCCAGCAGCCTGGACGTCTCCGGGAATCAGCCCCAGCATTTT
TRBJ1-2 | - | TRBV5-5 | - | CASSLSVPGRDGYTF | TGTGCCAGCAGCTTGAGCGTTCCGGGGAGGGACGGCTACACCTTC
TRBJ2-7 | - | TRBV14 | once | CASSQTDEQYF | TGTGCCAGCAGCCAGACTGACGAGCAGTACTTC
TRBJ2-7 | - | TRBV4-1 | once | CASSQLARADYEQYF | TGCGCCAGCAGCCAACTCGCTCGGGCCGACTACGAGCAGTACTTC
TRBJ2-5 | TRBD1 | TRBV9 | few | CASSVRTGALGETQYF | TGTGCCAGCAGCGTCCGGACAGGGGCCTTGGGAGAGACCCAGTACTTC
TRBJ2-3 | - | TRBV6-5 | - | CASSYWDGGPDTQYF | TGTGCCAGCAGTTACTGGGACGGTGGACCAGATACGCAGTATTTT
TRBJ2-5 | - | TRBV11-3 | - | CASSLVGEETQYF | TGTGCCAGCAGCTTAGTCGGGGAAGAGACCCAGTACTTC
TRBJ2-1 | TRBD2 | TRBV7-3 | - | CASTLLAGAYNEQFF | TGTGCCAGCACCTTACTAGCGGGTGCATACAATGAGCAGTTCTTC
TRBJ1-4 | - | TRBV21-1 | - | CASSRRSGGGKKLFF | TGTGCCAGCAGCCGCCGGTCTGGTGGGGGTAAAAAACTGTTTTTT
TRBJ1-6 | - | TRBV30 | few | CAWSVRDGNSPLHF | TGTGCCTGGAGTGTCCGCGACGGCAATTCACCCCTCCACTTT
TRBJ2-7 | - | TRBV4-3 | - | CASSQAGGLYEQYF | TGCGCCAGCAGCCAAGCGGGGGGCCTGTACGAGCAGTACTTC
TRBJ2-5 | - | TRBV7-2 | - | CASSLGGRETQYF | TGTGCCAGCAGCTTAGGAGGGAGGGAGACCCAGTACTTC
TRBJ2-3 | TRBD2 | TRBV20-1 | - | CSASTTAGGLTDTQYF | TGCAGTGCTAGTACCACAGCGGGAGGCCTCACAGATACGCAGTATTTT
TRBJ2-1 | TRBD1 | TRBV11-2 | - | CASSFEGDRGLYEQFF | TGTGCCAGCAGCTTTGAGGGGGACAGGGGGCTTTATGAGCAGTTCTTC
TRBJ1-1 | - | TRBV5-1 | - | CASSLGSGAGGTEAFF | TGCGCCAGCAGCTTGGGTTCCGGGGCAGGAGGCACTGAAGCTTTCTTT
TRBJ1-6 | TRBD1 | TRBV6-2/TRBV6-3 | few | CASSPETGGQSPLHF | TGTGCCAGCAGTCCCGAGACAGGGGGCCAATCACCCCTCCACTTT
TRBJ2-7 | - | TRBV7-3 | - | CASSLTGSGDYEQYF | TGTGCCAGCAGCTTAACTGGGTCGGGGGACTACGAGCAGTACTTC
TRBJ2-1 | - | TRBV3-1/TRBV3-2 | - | CASTQGGRNYNEQFF | TGTGCCAGCACCCAAGGGGGGAGAAACTACAATGAGCAGTTCTTC
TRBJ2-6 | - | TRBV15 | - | CATSRESSGANVLTF | TGTGCCACCAGCAGAGAGAGCTCTGGGGCCAACGTCCTGACTTTC
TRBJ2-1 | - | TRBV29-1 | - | CSVVEGSPEQFF | TGCAGCGTTGTTGAAGGGAGCCCTGAGCAGTTCTTC
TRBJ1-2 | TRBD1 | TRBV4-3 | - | CASSNRGGALYGYTF | TGCGCCAGCTCAAACCGAGGGGGCGCGTTATATGGCTACACCTTC
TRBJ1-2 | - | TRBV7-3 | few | CASSLNSGGDGYTF | TGTGCCAGCAGCTTAAATTCCGGGGGCGATGGCTACACCTTC
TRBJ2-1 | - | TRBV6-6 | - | CASRTGRGYNEQFF | TGTGCCAGCCGTACAGGGAGAGGATACAATGAGCAGTTCTTC
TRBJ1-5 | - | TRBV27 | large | CASKGVSSNQPQHF | TGTGCCAGCAAGGGAGTTTCGAGCAATCAGCCCCAGCATTTT
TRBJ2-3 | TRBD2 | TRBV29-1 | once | CSVESGLAPLTTDTQYF | TGCAGCGTTGAATCGGGACTAGCCCCACTCACCACAGATACGCAGTATTTT
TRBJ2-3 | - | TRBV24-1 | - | CATSQSDTQYF | TGTGCCACCAGTCAATCGGATACGCAGTATTTT
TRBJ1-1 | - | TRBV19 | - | CASSISTNTEAFF | TGTGCCAGTAGTATCTCCACGAACACTGAAGCTTTCTTT
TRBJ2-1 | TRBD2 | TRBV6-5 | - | CASSRAGGPGNEQFF | TGTGCCAGCAGTCGAGCGGGGGGGCCGGGCAATGAGCAGTTCTTC